This T cell receptor (beta chain) was sequenced in a study of T cell responses to AZD1222 COVID-19 vaccine. Repertoires were generated with immunoSEQ multiplex PCR, while TCRdb's copy carries only in-frame clones and drops some. The repertoire holds more than 150,000 clones, with less than 95% as singletons. The V gene lost 1 base and the J gene lost 5 bases, with 23 bases spanning the gap. Germline CDR1 MGHRA, CDR2 YSYEKL. The CDR3 runs to 18 residues. The sequencing used peripheral blood, collected on day 0 of AZD1222 vaccination. The chain recombines TRBV4-1 with TRBJ1-1; D not certain. The sequence was obtained from an adult in good health. CDR3 DNA sequence: TGCGCCAGCAGCCAAGTTTGGAAAGAGGCCCTTGTGGTTACTGAAGCTTTCTTT. Its protein is CASSQVWKEALVVTEAFF.